Presented here are 31 T cell receptor beta chains from one specimen sequenced in a study of blood T cell repertoires in COVID-19. The repertoire was sequenced with immunoSEQ multiplex PCR; TCRdb's copy has only in-frame clones and lacks some. The table has 200,000 to 250,000 clones, 65% to 90% seen once. The sample was peripheral blood. All receptors come from a woman in her sixties or seventies with COVID-19, enrolled during active disease.

The chain combines TRBV2 with TRBJ2-1; a weak D match, TRBD1 (5 bases). Germline lookup yields CDR1 SNHLY and CDR2 FYNNEI. The CDR3 consists of 14 residues. The V gene lost 1 base and the J gene lost 6 bases, with 10 bases spanning the gap. This CDR3 reads CASSEVRTLNEQFF. Written as DNA, the CDR3 is TGTGCCAGCAGTGAAGTTAGGACACTCAATGAGCAGTTCTTC.

The chain recombines TRBV27 with TRBJ2-7, with a weak D call TRBD2 (5 bases). V was shortened by 7 bases and J by 3 bases, with 22 bases between the two germline ends. Germline CDR1 is MNHEY and CDR2 is SMNVEV (reference sequence). The CDR3 is 16 residues long. The CDR3 nucleotides read TGTGCCAGCAAGATCAAGACCGGGAACCTCTTCTACGAGCAGTACTTC. It is translated as CASKIKTGNLFYEQYF.

As regards this clone: One end of the junction fails to match germline, which may point to a read error. CDR3 DNA: TGTGCTAGCAGCTTAGGACTAGCGGGAGTCCATGGGGAGCAGTTCTTC. It specifies CASSLGLAGVHGEQFF. The chain uses TRBV7-7 and TRBJ2-1; TRBD2 matches at 13 bases. Germline CDR1 reads SSHAT; CDR2 reads FNYEAQ (reference sequence). The CDR3 contains 16 residues.

The chain employs TRBV6-5 and TRBJ1-1; maybe TRBD1 (6 bases). The CDR3 is made up of 12 amino acids. V lost 8 bases to trimming and J lost 3 bases, with 10 bases between them. CDR1 is MNHEY and CDR2 is SVGAGI in the germline V gene. CDR3 loop: CASGQSDTEAFF. CDR3 sequence (DNA): TGTGCCAGCGGACAGTCCGACACTGAAGCTTTCTTT.

V is TRBV11-3 and J is TRBJ2-1, with D unclear. Germline loops: CDR1 SGHNT, CDR2 YENEEA. Between the trimmed V and J ends, which lost 5 bases and 3 bases, there was a span of 17 bases. The CDR3 sequence is 16 residues long. Here the CDR3 reads CASSPPLAESYNEQFF. The CDR3 DNA reads as TGTGCCAGCAGCCCGCCGCTGGCGGAGAGCTACAATGAGCAGTTCTTC.

The rearrangement uses TRBV11-3 and TRBJ2-3; the match to TRBD2 covers 7 bases. The J segment lost 3 bases and the V segment lost 3 bases, leaving 9 bases of the junction unmatched. Germline V gene sequence: CDR1 SGHNT, CDR2 YENEEA. The CDR3 has 16 residues. CDR3 nucleotide sequence: TGTGCCAGCAGCTTCGTTGCGGGAGAGGGGACAGATACGCAGTATTTT. Protein product: CASSFVAGEGTDTQYF.

The genes are TRBV9 and TRBJ2-3; 7 bases fit TRBD1. This CDR3 spans 14 amino acids. Trimming removed 4 bases from V and 4 bases from J; junction bases left unmatched: 6. From germline, CDR1 is SGDLS and CDR2 YYNGEE. The CDR3 sequence is CASSKGTDSDTQYF. For the CDR3, the DNA is TGTGCCAGCAGCAAAGGGACAGACTCAGATACGCAGTATTTT.

The gene calls are TRBV15 and TRBJ1-4; no firm D call. This CDR3 has 13 amino acids. V lost 8 bases to trimming and J lost 8 bases, with 15 bases between them. In germline, CDR1 is LNHNV, CDR2 YYDKDF (reference sequence). CDR3 amino acids: CATGLREPEKLFF. DNA for the CDR3: TGTGCCACCGGTCTCCGGGAGCCGGAAAAACTGTTTTTT.

The rearrangement joins TRBV11-3 to TRBJ1-4, with D possibly being TRBD1 (6 bases). Looked up from germline, CDR1 is SGHNT and CDR2 is YENEEA. The CDR3 has 19 residues. Trimming pared 0 bases from V and 8 bases from J, leaving 25 bases between. CDR3 sequence (DNA): TGTGCCAGCAGCTTAGAGGCCCCGGAGGACGACAGGTGTGGGGAAAAACTGTTTTTT. As protein: CASSLEAPEDDRCGEKLFF.

The rearrangement uses TRBV5-8 and TRBJ1-2, with a possible D match to TRBD1 (5 bases). The V and J ends lost 1 base and 8 bases respectively, with 9 bases between them. The CDR3 has 12 amino acids. Germline V gene lookup returns CDR1 SGHTS and CDR2 YDEGEE. In DNA form, the CDR3 reads TGTGCCAGCAGCTTGAGGAACAGGGGCTACACCTTC. Encoded protein: CASSLRNRGYTF. The full variable domain, in which reference TRBV5-8 and TRBJ1-2 provide the parts outside the CDR3, is EAGVTQSPTHLIKTRGQQATLRCSPISGHTSVYWYQQALGLGLQFLLWYDEGEERNRGNFPPRFSGRQFPNYSSELNVNALELEDSALYLCASSLRNRGYTFGSGTRLTVV.

V is TRBV25-1 and J is TRBJ2-1, with no clear D. The CDR3 is 14 amino acids. Per germline, CDR1 MGHDK and CDR2 SYGVNS. V was pared by 3 bases and J by 5 bases, with 11 bases between. The DNA for the CDR3 is TGTGCCAGCAGTGACCCGGGTATACACAATGAGCAGTTCTTC. This gives the protein CASSDPGIHNEQFF.

The chain combines TRBV20-1 with TRBJ2-1, with 11 bases aligning to TRBD2. The CDR3 sequence is 16 residues long. J was trimmed by 8 bases and V by 3 bases; bases with no gene match: 12. Germline CDR1 DFQATT, CDR2 SNEGSKA (reference sequence). DNA of the CDR3: TGCAGTGCTAGTGTCCTAGCGGGAGGTTTACAATATGAGCAGTTCTTC. Protein sequence: CSASVLAGGLQYEQFF.

The J gene is TRBJ1-2, the V gene TRBV11-2, with 10 bases matching TRBD1. The CDR3 contains 18 residues. Germline CDR1 SGHAT, CDR2 FQNNGV. Trimming cost V 5 bases and J 6 bases; bases outside gene matches: 18. The CDR3 sequence: CASSGHDRGPGGFNGYTF. CDR3 in DNA: TGTGCCAGCAGCGGACACGACAGGGGGCCTGGGGGATTTAATGGCTACACCTTC.

The V call is TRBV7-3, the J call TRBJ2-2, with D possibly TRBD1 on 5 matching bases. The V end lost 2 bases, the J end lost 7 bases, and 11 bases lay between the germline ends. CDR1 and CDR2 (germline): SGHTA, FQGTGA. The CDR3 spans 14 residues. The CDR3 nucleotides are TGTGCCAGCAGCTTAGTACAGGATGACGGGGAGCTGTTTTTT. Encoded protein: CASSLVQDDGELFF.

The rearrangement links TRBV7-2 to TRBJ1-1; D is unclear. The CDR3 contains 14 residues. Trimming left V 6 bases short and J 0 bases short, with 11 bases between. Germline V lookup: CDR1 SGHTA, CDR2 FQGNSA. The CDR3 spells CASSALSMNTEAFF. The CDR3 nucleotides read TGTGCCAGCAGTGCACTTAGCATGAACACTGAAGCTTTCTTT.

The chain links TRBV10-1 to TRBJ1-2, with D possibly being TRBD1 (5 bases). Trimming removed 10 bases at V and 4 bases at J, with 22 bases between. The CDR3 sequence is 15 residues long. Germline CDR1 is WNHNN and CDR2 is SYGVQD (reference sequence). The CDR3 protein is CATEVQDPPTYGYTF. CDR3 sequence (DNA): TGCGCCACCGAGGTACAGGACCCCCCGACCTATGGCTACACCTTC.

The chain carries TRBV6-5 and TRBJ1-5, with TRBD1 as a possible D gene (5 bases). Germline values: CDR1 MNHEY, CDR2 SVGAGI. Trimming left V 9 bases short and J 6 bases short, with 9 bases between. The CDR3 sequence is 11 residues long. CDR3 residues: CASGGGQPQHF. The CDR3 DNA sequence: TGTGCCAGTGGGGGGGGTCAGCCCCAGCATTTT.

This clone is a singleton in its sample. This sequence joins TRBV5-6 and TRBJ2-7; 7 nucleotides line up with TRBD2. Germline trimming cut 0 bases from V and 2 bases from J; bases unmatched to any gene: 5. Looked up from germline, CDR1 is SGHDT and CDR2 is YYEEEE. The CDR3 totals 15 residues. The CDR3 here is CASSLVGLNPYEQYF. The CDR3 nucleotides read TGTGCCAGCAGCTTGGTGGGACTAAACCCCTACGAGCAGTACTTC.

The CDR3 loop is CASRADRSSYNEQFF. For the CDR3, the DNA is TGTGCCAGCAGGGCTGACAGGAGCTCCTACAATGAGCAGTTCTTC. The chain carries TRBV7-9 and TRBJ2-1; D might be TRBD1 (6 bases). The ends were cut back, 6 bases at V and 0 bases at J, with 12 bases in the middle. The CDR3 covers 15 residues. Germline V gene data show CDR1 as SEHNR and CDR2 as FQNEAQ (reference sequence). Full variable domain (missing parts from reference TRBV7-9 and TRBJ2-1): DTGVSQNPRHKITKRGQNVTFRCDPISEHNRLYWYRQTLGQGPEFLTYFQNEAQLEKSRLLSDRFSAERPKGSFSTLEIQRTEQGDSAMYLCASRADRSSYNEQFFGPGTRLTVL.

CDR3 bases: TGTGCCAGCAGTTACTCGATCGCTTATGGGAGCCCCATATATTTT. Amino acids: CASSYSIAYGSPIYF. The chain uses TRBV6-5 and TRBJ1-3; unclear D gene. This CDR3 is 15 amino acids long. V was trimmed by 0 bases and J by 11 bases, leaving 17 bases between them. Germline V gives CDR1 MNHEY, CDR2 SVGAGI.

The chain combines TRBV7-2 with TRBJ2-3; 12 bases line up with TRBD2. With 5 bases clipped from V and 5 bases from J, the junction kept 8 bases outside the gene matches. The CDR3 is made up of 16 amino acids. Looked up from germline, CDR1 is SGHTA and CDR2 is FQGNSA. The CDR3 DNA reads TGTGCCAGCAGCACAGGACTAGCGGGATTGGGAGATACGCAGTATTTT. Protein product: CASSTGLAGLGDTQYF.

This clone was seen just once. The rearrangement joins TRBV6-5 to TRBJ1-1; 7 nucleotides align to TRBD1. CDR1 is MNHEY and CDR2 is SVGAGI in the germline V gene. CDR3 length: 12 amino acids. Germline trimming cut 6 bases from V and 8 bases from J; bases unmatched to any gene: 6. The DNA for the CDR3 is TGTGCCAGCAGACTACAGGGGAGGGAAGCTTTCTTT. Translated: CASRLQGREAFF.

CDR3 sequence: CASSLGVDRTNEKLFF. In DNA, the CDR3 is TGTGCCAGCAGCTTAGGGGTAGACAGGACTAATGAAAAACTGTTTTTT. The rearrangement uses TRBV7-8 and TRBJ1-4; perhaps TRBD1 as D (6 bases). The CDR3 is made up of 16 amino acids. With 1 base removed from V and 2 bases from J, the gap between germline ends came to 11 bases. Per the germline V gene, CDR1 is SGHVS and CDR2 is FQNEAQ.

This clone was detected a few times. For the CDR3, the DNA is TGTGCCAGCAGCTTAGATCTCGTGGAGCAGTACTTC. Residues: CASSLDLVEQYF. The rearrangement uses TRBV11-3 and TRBJ2-7; no clear D. This CDR3 is built from 12 residues. V was clipped by 0 bases and J by 7 bases, with 7 bases between them. Germline loops: CDR1 SGHNT, CDR2 YENEEA.

The chain employs TRBV7-6 and TRBJ1-4, with D uncertain. The germline V gene encodes CDR1 SGHVS and CDR2 FNYEAQ. The ends were cut back, 5 bases at V and 0 bases at J, with 10 bases in the middle. This CDR3 has 15 residues. Written as DNA, the CDR3 is TGTGCCAGCAGCCCGCGCACTGCAACTAATGAAAAACTGTTTTTT. Translated, it gives CASSPRTATNEKLFF.

This clone showed up just once. The rearrangement uses TRBV11-2 and TRBJ1-2; D remains ambiguous. V gave up 5 bases and J gave up 8 bases, with 12 bases separating them. Germline CDR1 and CDR2: SGHAT and FQNNGV. The CDR3 is 12 amino acids. As DNA, the CDR3 is TGTGCCAGCAGCCTGGCGTTCGGGGGCTACACCTTC. Translating it yields CASSLAFGGYTF.

The V gene is TRBV25-1, the J gene TRBJ2-2; D perhaps matches TRBD2 (5 bases). V lost 6 bases and J lost 4, with 9 bases in between. The CDR3 totals 13 residues. Germline lookup yields CDR1 MGHDK and CDR2 SYGVNS. CDR3 region: CASSPDFTGELFF. The DNA for the CDR3 is TGTGCCAGCAGCCCGGACTTCACCGGGGAGCTGTTTTTT. Full variable domain (remainder filled in from reference TRBV25-1 and TRBJ2-2): EADIYQTPRYLVIGTGKKITLECSQTMGHDKMYWYQQDPGMELHLIHYSYGVNSTEKGDLSSESTVSRIRTEHFPLTLESARPSHTSQYLCASSPDFTGELFFGEGSRLTVL.

The rearrangement uses TRBV7-3 and TRBJ1-2; 7 bases align to TRBD1. J lost 7 bases, V lost 5 bases, and 7 bases had no gene match. This CDR3 has 13 residues. Germline lookup yields CDR1 SGHTA and CDR2 FQGTGA. The CDR3 protein is CASSPDRDSGYTF. CDR3 coding DNA: TGTGCCAGCAGCCCCGACAGGGACAGTGGCTACACCTTC.

The rearrangement joins TRBV19 to TRBJ2-5; 8 bases match TRBD1. V trimming: 6 bases; J trimming: 2 bases; junction bases outside the gene matches: 5. The CDR3 runs 14 residues. The germline gives CDR1 LNHDA, CDR2 SQIVND (reference sequence). The CDR3 is CASSRDRGQETQYF. The CDR3 DNA is TGTGCCAGTAGCCGCGACAGGGGACAAGAGACCCAGTACTTC.

V is TRBV19 and J is TRBJ1-1, with no clear D. CDR3 length: 13 residues. V lost 7 bases to trimming and J lost 3 bases, with 12 bases between them. CDR1 and CDR2 from the germline V gene are LNHDA and SQIVND (reference sequence). CDR3 nucleotides: TGTGCCAGTATGACCCTCGGGGACACTGAAGCTTTCTTT. This sequence encodes CASMTLGDTEAFF.

V usage is TRBV9 and J usage is TRBJ2-7; 11 bases map to TRBD2. This CDR3 is built from 16 residues. With V trimmed by 0 bases and J by 6 bases, 8 bases remained unmatched. Germline CDR1 and CDR2: SGDLS and YYNGEE. The CDR3 protein is CASSVAGLAVGGEQYF. In DNA form, the CDR3 reads TGTGCCAGCAGCGTAGCGGGACTAGCGGTTGGGGGCGAGCAGTACTTC.